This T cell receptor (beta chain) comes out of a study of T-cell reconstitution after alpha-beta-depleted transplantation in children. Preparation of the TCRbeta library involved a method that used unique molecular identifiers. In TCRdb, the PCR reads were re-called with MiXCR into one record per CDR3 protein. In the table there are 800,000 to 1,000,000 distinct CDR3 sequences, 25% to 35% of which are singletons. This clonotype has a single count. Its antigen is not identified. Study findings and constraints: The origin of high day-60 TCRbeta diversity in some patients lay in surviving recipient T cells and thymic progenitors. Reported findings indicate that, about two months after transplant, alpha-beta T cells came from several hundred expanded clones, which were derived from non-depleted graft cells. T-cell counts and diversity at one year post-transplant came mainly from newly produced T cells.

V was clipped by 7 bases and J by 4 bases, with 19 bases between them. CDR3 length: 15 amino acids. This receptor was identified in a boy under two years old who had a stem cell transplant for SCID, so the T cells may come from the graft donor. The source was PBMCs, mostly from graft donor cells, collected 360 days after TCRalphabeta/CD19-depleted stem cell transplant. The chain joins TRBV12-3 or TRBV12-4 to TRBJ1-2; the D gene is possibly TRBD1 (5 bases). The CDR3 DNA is TGTGCCAGCAATCCTTCCCACAGGAATAGCTATGGCTACACCTTC. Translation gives CASNPSHRNSYGYTF.